This entry lists 27 T cell receptor beta chains sequenced from one sample in a study of T cell responses to AZD1222 COVID-19 vaccine. The assay was immunoSEQ multiplex PCR, and TCRdb's table has in-frame clones only and misses some. The sample consists of 95,000 to 110,000 clones, 70% to 90% of them appearing once. The sequences come from peripheral blood, collected 28 days after the second AZD1222 dose. These receptor sequences come from an adult who received the AZD1222 COVID-19 vaccine.

The V gene is TRBV4-2, the J gene TRBJ2-5; TRBD1 matches 9 bases. Germline loops: CDR1 LGHNA, CDR2 YNFKEQ. The CDR3 consists of 15 residues. The V and J ends lost 1 base and 5 bases, in that order; junction bases with no gene match: 5. The CDR3 sequence: CASSQGDREGETQYF. DNA of the CDR3: TGTGCCAGCAGCCAAGGGGACAGGGAAGGCGAGACCCAGTACTTC.

This clone was observed at least ten times. The genes are TRBV4-3 and TRBJ1-5; D gene ambiguous. Germline loops: CDR1 LGHNA, CDR2 YSLEER. The CDR3 is 17 amino acids. The V end lost 1 base, the J end lost 2 bases, and 15 bases lay between the germline ends. CDR3 amino acids: CASSQVYGVIGNQPQHF. The CDR3 DNA follows: TGCGCCAGCAGCCAAGTTTATGGAGTTATCGGCAATCAGCCCCAGCATTTT.

V usage is TRBV30 and J usage is TRBJ1-5; 10 bases are shared with TRBD1. The CDR3 is 14 residues long. Per germline, CDR1 GTSNPN and CDR2 SVGIG (reference sequence). After removal of 3 bases from V and 3 bases from J, the junction contained 2 bases not matched to a gene. CDR3 DNA: TGTGCCTGGAGGGGACAGGGGTACAATCAGCCCCAGCATTTT. Its translation: CAWRGQGYNQPQHF.

On this clone itself: Other DNA sequences of this sample code for an identical CDR3. The gene calls are TRBV7-2 and TRBJ2-7; D call uncertain. CDR1 and CDR2 from the germline V gene are SGHTA and FQGNSA. The V end lost 5 bases, the J end lost 2 bases, and 4 bases lay between the germline ends. The CDR3 spans 11 residues. The CDR3 nucleotides read TGTGCCAGCAGCCCCGCCTACGAGCAGTACTTC. Amino acids: CASSPAYEQYF.

This chain links TRBV7-9 with TRBJ2-7, with no clear D. V was shortened by 5 bases and J by 2 bases, with 7 bases between the two germline ends. From germline, CDR1 is SEHNR and CDR2 FQNEAQ (reference sequence). The CDR3 sequence is 12 residues long. CDR3 coding DNA: TGTGCCAGCAGCAGGGATACCTACGAGCAGTACTTC. This gives the protein CASSRDTYEQYF.

In its sample, this clone was seen a few times. This chain connects TRBV6-5 to TRBJ2-1, with 11 bases lining up with TRBD1. V was pared by 6 bases and J by 4 bases, with 5 bases of the junction left unmatched. There are 15 residues in the CDR3. The germline CDR1 and CDR2 sequences are MNHEY and SVGAGI. CDR3 in DNA: TGTGCCAGCAGACGCGGGACAGGGGGTTACAATGAGCAGTTCTTC. Translation: CASRRGTGGYNEQFF.

The chain links TRBV5-5 to TRBJ1-2, with 8 positions matching TRBD1. V was pared by 0 bases and J by 4 bases, with 8 bases of the junction left unmatched. The CDR3 is 16 residues long. Germline V CDR1 and CDR2: SGHKS, YYEKEE (reference sequence). The CDR3 protein is CASSLARDRGLYGYTF. In DNA, the CDR3 is TGTGCCAGCAGCTTGGCCCGCGACAGGGGCCTCTATGGCTACACCTTC.

The genes are TRBV6-5 and TRBJ2-2; D is ambiguous. Looked up from germline, CDR1 is MNHEY and CDR2 is SVGAGI. The CDR3 has 13 amino acids. Trimming stripped 6 bases from V and 5 bases from J, with 10 bases between. The DNA of the CDR3 is TGTGCCAGCAGCCGATTTGCTACCGGGGAGCTGTTTTTT. This codes for CASSRFATGELFF.

This rearrangement joins TRBV2 to TRBJ1-1; D is unresolved. The V end was cut by 5 bases, the J end by 4 bases, with 17 bases between. Per germline, CDR1 SNHLY and CDR2 FYNNEI. The CDR3 totals 15 residues. For the CDR3, the DNA is TGTGCCAGCAGTCCCGGGAGGGTGAGAGGCACTGAAGCTTTCTTT. This encodes CASSPGRVRGTEAFF. Based on the CDR3 plus reference TRBV2 and TRBJ1-1, the full variable domain is EPEVTQTPSHQVTQMGQEVILRCVPISNHLYFYWYRQILGQKVEFLVSFYNNEISEKSEIFDDQFSVERPDGSNFTLKIRSTKLEDSAMYFCASSPGRVRGTEAFFGQGTRLTVV.

The rearrangement joins TRBV3-1 (or the pseudogene TRBV3-2) to TRBJ2-4, with TRBD1 matching 8 bases. This CDR3 has 16 residues. Trimming cost V 0 bases and J 6 bases; bases outside gene matches: 7. The V gene's germline CDR1 is LGHDT and CDR2 YNNKEL (reference sequence). CDR3: CASSQDHIGQGNIQYF. The CDR3 region has the DNA TGTGCCAGCAGCCAAGATCATATAGGACAGGGAAACATTCAGTACTTC.

V and J are TRBV7-9 and TRBJ1-5; no reliable D call. Germline V gene data show CDR1 as SEHNR and CDR2 as FQNEAQ (reference sequence). V dropped 1 base and J dropped 6 bases, with 4 bases sitting between them. This CDR3 contains 12 residues. CDR3 sequence reads: CASSLVAQPQHF. In nucleotides, the CDR3 is TGTGCCAGCAGCTTAGTCGCTCAGCCCCAGCATTTT.

V usage is TRBV4-3 and J usage is TRBJ1-6; D ambiguous. There are 14 residues in the CDR3. Germline CDR1 and CDR2: LGHNA and YSLEER. V was pared by 0 bases and J by 10 bases, with 10 bases between. The CDR3 loop is CASSQDHRFSPLHF. The CDR3 bases are TGCGCCAGCAGCCAAGATCACCGGTTCTCACCCCTCCACTTT.

The chain links TRBV18 to TRBJ1-2; D remains ambiguous. V lost 4 bases and J lost 2, with 11 bases in between. Germline V gene data show CDR1 as KGHSH and CDR2 as LQKENI. This CDR3 has 14 amino acids. In nucleotides, the CDR3 is TGTGCCAGCTCACAACTACCAGGAAACTATGGCTACACCTTC. Translated, it gives CASSQLPGNYGYTF.

The gene calls are TRBV14 and TRBJ1-2, with 12 bases that match TRBD1. V dropped 4 bases and J dropped 8; count of bases not matched to a gene: 8. The CDR3 runs 15 residues. Germline CDR1 and CDR2: SGHDN and FVKESK. CDR3 nucleotide sequence: TGTGCCAGCAGCCCACGGGACAGGGGGCCGGGGGGCTACACCTTC. Protein product: CASSPRDRGPGGYTF.

The chain is built from TRBV19 and TRBJ2-7; 12 bases fit TRBD2. CDR3 length: 15 amino acids. Germline V gene sequence: CDR1 LNHDA, CDR2 SQIVND (reference sequence). J gave up 1 base and V 6 bases, and 4 bases lay outside the gene matches. CDR3 sequence: CASRKTSGGSYEQYF. The CDR3 DNA is TGTGCCAGTAGAAAGACTAGCGGGGGTTCCTACGAGCAGTACTTC.

V usage is TRBV6-6 and J usage is TRBJ1-5; TRBD1 might be the D (6 bases). The CDR3 sequence is 14 residues long. Germline values: CDR1 MNHNY, CDR2 SVGAGI (reference sequence). Trimming cost V 8 bases and J 1 base, with 12 bases left between them. CDR3: CASEGGSSNQPQHF. CDR3 nucleotides: TGTGCCAGCGAGGGGGGTAGCAGCAATCAGCCCCAGCATTTT.

V and J are TRBV18 and TRBJ1-1; D not certain. This CDR3 has 12 residues. V was clipped by 1 base and J by 7 bases, with 7 bases between them. The V gene's germline CDR1 is KGHSH and CDR2 LQKENI. CDR3 residues: CASSPLEIEAFF. The CDR3 DNA follows: TGTGCCAGCTCACCACTAGAGATTGAAGCTTTCTTT.

The chain has TRBV7-9 and TRBJ2-7; 8 bases fit TRBD1. J lost 6 bases, V lost 1 base, and 2 bases had no gene match. The CDR3 is 13 residues long. Germline-derived CDR1 and CDR2 are SEHNR and FQNEAQ (reference sequence). The CDR3 sequence: CASSLVGTGEQYF. CDR3 coding DNA: TGTGCCAGCAGCTTAGTAGGGACAGGCGAGCAGTACTTC. The complete variable domain, with remaining parts taken from reference TRBV7-9 and TRBJ2-7, reads DTGVSQNPRHKITKRGQNVTFRCDPISEHNRLYWYRQTLGQGPEFLTYFQNEAQLEKSRLLSDRFSAERPKGSFSTLEIQRTEQGDSAMYLCASSLVGTGEQYFGPGTRLTVT.

This chain links TRBV5-1 with TRBJ1-1, with D possibly being TRBD1 (5 bases). In germline, CDR1 is SGHRS, CDR2 YFSETQ. V lost 4 bases, J lost 0 bases, and 19 bases lay in between. The CDR3 length is 17 residues. The CDR3 loop is CASSPQGVAGMNTEAFF. In DNA, the CDR3 is TGCGCCAGCAGCCCTCAAGGGGTAGCAGGGATGAACACTGAAGCTTTCTTT.

V usage is TRBV7-9 and J usage is TRBJ2-7; D ambiguous. The CDR3 extends over 12 amino acids. Germline values: CDR1 SEHNR, CDR2 FQNEAQ (reference sequence). The ends were cut back, 3 bases at V and 5 bases at J, with 8 bases in the middle. CDR3 region: CASSFAPDEQYF. CDR3 DNA sequence: TGTGCCAGCAGCTTTGCGCCAGACGAGCAGTACTTC.

This clone was detected only a few times. J is TRBJ1-2 and V is TRBV7-9; 9 positions match TRBD1. The J segment lost 6 bases and the V segment lost 3 bases, leaving 5 bases of the junction unmatched. Germline V CDR1 and CDR2: SEHNR, FQNEAQ (reference sequence). There are 14 residues in the CDR3. The CDR3 reads CASSFGQGSDGYTF. The CDR3 nucleotides are TGTGCCAGCAGCTTTGGACAGGGGTCGGATGGCTACACCTTC.

V and J are TRBV25-1 and TRBJ1-2, with D possibly being TRBD1 (6 bases). This CDR3 has 16 amino acids. Germline values: CDR1 MGHDK, CDR2 SYGVNS. The V end was cut by 1 base, the J end by 0 bases, with 12 bases between. The CDR3 coding sequence is TGTGCCAGCAGTGAATTAGGGGGAGACCCTAACTATGGCTACACCTTC. Translation: CASSELGGDPNYGYTF.

The chain recombines TRBV7-9 with TRBJ1-6; TRBD1 agrees at 9 bases. This CDR3 is built from 17 residues. Germline V gene sequence: CDR1 SEHNR, CDR2 FQNEAQ (reference sequence). The J segment lost 0 bases and the V segment lost 4 bases, leaving 4 bases of the junction unmatched. The CDR3 region is CASSSGTGSSYNSPLHF. DNA for the CDR3: TGTGCCAGCAGCTCCGGGACAGGGAGCTCCTATAATTCACCCCTCCACTTT.

This sequence joins TRBV7-6 and TRBJ2-1; D is possibly TRBD1 (5 bases). Per germline, CDR1 SGHVS and CDR2 FNYEAQ. V lost 1 base and J lost 2, with 12 bases in between. The CDR3 is 16 residues long. DNA for the CDR3: TGTGCCAGCAGCTTAGAGGGGCTCGGCCCCTACAATGAGCAGTTCTTC. Its translation is CASSLEGLGPYNEQFF.

This clone showed up just once. The rearrangement joins TRBV18 to TRBJ2-7, with 8 bases aligning to TRBD1. Germline-derived CDR1 and CDR2 are KGHSH and LQKENI. The CDR3 loop spans 15 amino acids. J was trimmed by 0 bases and V by 3 bases; bases with no gene match: 4. CDR3 bases: TGTGCCAGCTCACCGGCCGGGACAGGCTCCTACGAGCAGTACTTC. As protein: CASSPAGTGSYEQYF.

This sequence joins TRBV18 and TRBJ2-6; D is ambiguous. Germline loops: CDR1 KGHSH, CDR2 LQKENI. Trimming removed 1 base at V and 0 bases at J, with 13 bases between. The CDR3 has 18 residues. The CDR3 is CASSPREGANSGANVLTF. The CDR3 bases are TGTGCCAGCTCACCACGCGAAGGAGCAAACTCTGGGGCCAACGTCCTGACTTTC.

This clone was counted only a few times. The V and J genes are TRBV2 and TRBJ1-5; 9 nucleotides match TRBD1. CDR3 length equals 14 residues. V was clipped by 6 bases and J by 7 bases; unmatched bases: 7. The germline gives CDR1 SNHLY, CDR2 FYNNEI. Here the CDR3 reads CASSLDRGEQPQHF. The CDR3 DNA reads TGTGCCAGCAGCCTGGACAGGGGAGAACAGCCCCAGCATTTT. The whole variable domain, remainder taken from reference TRBV2 and TRBJ1-5, is EPEVTQTPSHQVTQMGQEVILRCVPISNHLYFYWYRQILGQKVEFLVSFYNNEISEKSEIFDDQFSVERPDGSNFTLKIRSTKLEDSAMYFCASSLDRGEQPQHFGDGTRLSIL.